These 4 T cell receptor beta chains came from one sample sequenced in a study of cytomegalovirus exposure and HLA in healthy donors. The PCR was carried out with 60 Vbeta primers and 13 Jbeta primers. The repertoire was sequenced with immunoSEQ multiplex PCR; TCRdb's copy has only in-frame clones and lacks some. The sample has about 120,000 clones; roughly four fifths are singletons. The sample taken for sequencing was PBMCs. The source is a woman under 30 in good health and CMV-seronegative.

This clone was observed once. The chain employs TRBV10-2 and TRBJ2-7; 7 nucleotides agree with TRBD2. The CDR3 contains 14 residues. V gave up 0 bases and J gave up 1 base; unmatched junction bases: 0. From germline, CDR1 is WSHSY and CDR2 SAAADI. Here the CDR3 DNA reads TGCGCCAGCAGTGAGTCCGGGAGGTCCTACGAGCAGTACTTC. Translated: CASSESGRSYEQYF.

The chain uses TRBV7-9 and TRBJ2-5; a weak D match, TRBD2 (6 bases). Germline CDR1 reads SEHNR; CDR2 reads FQNEAQ (reference sequence). The CDR3 is 13 amino acids. The V gene lost 10 bases and the J gene lost 3 bases, with 15 bases spanning the gap. The DNA for the CDR3 is TGTGCCACCGGCGGGACGGGTAAAGAGACCCAGTACTTC. As protein: CATGGTGKETQYF.

The rearrangement uses TRBV29-1 and TRBJ2-1, with D perhaps TRBD1 (6 bases). The CDR3 runs to 13 residues. The germline V gene encodes CDR1 SQVTM and CDR2 ANQGSEA. V was trimmed by 6 bases and J by 7 bases, leaving 16 bases between them. DNA for the CDR3: TGCAGCGTGTCATTGGACAGCTTAAATGAGCAGTTCTTC. This sequence encodes CSVSLDSLNEQFF.

This clone was counted a single time. The chain is built from TRBV5-6 and TRBJ2-5; D may be TRBD2 (5 bases). The J call may not be correct, given that the DNA end is closer to TRBJ2-7. CDR1 is SGHDT, CDR2 YYEEEE, per germline. This CDR3 spans 15 amino acids. CDR3 sequence (DNA): TGTGCCAGCAGCTTGGCCAAGGGAGTGTCCTACGAGCAGTACTTC. Residues: CASSLAKGVSYEQYF.